This TCR beta chain was captured by sequencing in a study of T cell responses to AZD1222 COVID-19 vaccine. Study observations and caveats: Of spike-specific TCRs, nearly half reportedly target regions left unmutated in variants. The span of vaccine-associated CD4 TCRs extended across spike, with dominance at 160-218 and 743-854. Among the donors, most were white British and more were female, and clonal diversity was possibly underestimated. The study sampled repertoires only after the peak T cell response.

Comments on this clone: The antigen remains unidentified. The same CDR3 also results from other DNA sequences found in this sample.

J lost 11 bases, V lost 4 bases, and 5 bases had no gene match. CDR1 and CDR2 (germline): LGHDT, YNNKEL (reference sequence). The CDR3 covers 14 residues. Repertoires were generated with immunoSEQ multiplex PCR, while TCRdb's copy carries only in-frame clones and drops some. The table lists 110,000 or so clones, 86% of them singletons. The rearrangement links TRBV3-1 (or the pseudogene TRBV3-2) to TRBJ1-4; 12 bases match TRBD1. This material consisted of peripheral blood, taken 28 days after the second AZD1222 dose. The source of this sequence is an adult who received the AZD1222 COVID-19 vaccine. The CDR3, as DNA: TGTGCCAGCAGCCCGGGACAGGGGGCGAGGAAACTGTTTTTT. This encodes CASSPGQGARKLFF.